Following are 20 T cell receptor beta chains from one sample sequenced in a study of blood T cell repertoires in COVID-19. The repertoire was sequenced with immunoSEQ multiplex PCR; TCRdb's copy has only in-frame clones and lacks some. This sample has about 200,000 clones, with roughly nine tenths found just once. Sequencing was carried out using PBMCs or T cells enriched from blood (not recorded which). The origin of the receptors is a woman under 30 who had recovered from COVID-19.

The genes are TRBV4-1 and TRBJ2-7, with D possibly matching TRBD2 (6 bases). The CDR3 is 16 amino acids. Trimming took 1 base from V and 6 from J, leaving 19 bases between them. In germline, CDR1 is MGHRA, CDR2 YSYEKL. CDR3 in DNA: TGCGCCAGCAGCCAAGCCGGGGCCAGGGAGGCGCGCGAGCAGTACTTC. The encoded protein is CASSQAGAREAREQYF.

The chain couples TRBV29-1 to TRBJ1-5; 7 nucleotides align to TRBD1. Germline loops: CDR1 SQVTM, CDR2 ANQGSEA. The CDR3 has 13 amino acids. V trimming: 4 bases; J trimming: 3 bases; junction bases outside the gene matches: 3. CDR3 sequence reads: CSVGGQVNQPQHF. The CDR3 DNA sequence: TGCAGCGTTGGTGGACAGGTCAATCAGCCCCAGCATTTT.

CDR3 DNA sequence: TGTGCCACCCGAAAGGGCGGGCAGGAAAAACTGTTTTTT. Residues: CATRKGGQEKLFF. This chain connects TRBV15 to TRBJ1-4; D is undetermined. In germline, CDR1 is LNHNV, CDR2 YYDKDF (reference sequence). CDR3 length: 13 amino acids. The ends were cut back, 8 bases at V and 8 bases at J, with 15 bases in the middle.

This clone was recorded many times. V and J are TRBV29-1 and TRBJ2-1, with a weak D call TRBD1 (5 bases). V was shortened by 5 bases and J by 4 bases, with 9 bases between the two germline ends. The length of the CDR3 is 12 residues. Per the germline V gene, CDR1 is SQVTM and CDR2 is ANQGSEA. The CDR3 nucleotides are TGCAGCGTTCAGACAGAGTACAATGAGCAGTTCTTC. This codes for CSVQTEYNEQFF.

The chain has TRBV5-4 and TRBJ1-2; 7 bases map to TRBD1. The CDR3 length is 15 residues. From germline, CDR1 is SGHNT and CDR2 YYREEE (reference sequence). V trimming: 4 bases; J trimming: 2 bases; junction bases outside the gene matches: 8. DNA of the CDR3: TGTGCCAGCAGCCCCGAACTGACAGGGAACTATGGCTACACCTTC. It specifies CASSPELTGNYGYTF.

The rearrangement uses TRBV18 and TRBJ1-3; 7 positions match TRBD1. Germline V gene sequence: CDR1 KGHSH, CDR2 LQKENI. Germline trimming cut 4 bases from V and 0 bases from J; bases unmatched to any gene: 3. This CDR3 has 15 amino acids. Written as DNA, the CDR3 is TGTGCCAGCTCACAACAGGGGAACTCTGGAAACACCATATATTTT. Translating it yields CASSQQGNSGNTIYF.

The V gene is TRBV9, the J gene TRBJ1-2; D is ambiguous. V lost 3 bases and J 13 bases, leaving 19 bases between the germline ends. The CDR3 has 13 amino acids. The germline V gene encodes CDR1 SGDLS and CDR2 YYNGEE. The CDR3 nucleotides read TGTGCCAGCAGCGCAGGCGTGGAGACTACGAGCACCTTC. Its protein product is CASSAGVETTSTF.

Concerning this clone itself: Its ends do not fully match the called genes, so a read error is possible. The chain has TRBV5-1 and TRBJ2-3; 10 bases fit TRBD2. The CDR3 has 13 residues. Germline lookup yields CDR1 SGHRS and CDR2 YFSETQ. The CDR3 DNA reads TGCGCCAGCTGCTCGGCTAGCGGGGGCCCCGTTTCTTTT. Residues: CASCSASGGPVSF.

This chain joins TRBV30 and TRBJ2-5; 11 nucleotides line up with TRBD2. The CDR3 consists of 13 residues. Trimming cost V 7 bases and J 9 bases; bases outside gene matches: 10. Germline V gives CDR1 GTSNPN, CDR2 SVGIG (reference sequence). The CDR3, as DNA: TGTGCCTACAACGAACTAGCGGGGGAGGCCCAGTACTTC. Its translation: CAYNELAGEAQYF.

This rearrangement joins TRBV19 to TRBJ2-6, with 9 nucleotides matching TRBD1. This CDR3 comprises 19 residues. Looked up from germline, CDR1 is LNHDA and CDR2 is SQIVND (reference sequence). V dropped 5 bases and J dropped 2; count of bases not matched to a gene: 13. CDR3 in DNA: TGTGCCAGTAGTTGGTCACCCGGGACAGGGTTCCCTGGGGCCAACGTCCTGACTTTC. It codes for CASSWSPGTGFPGANVLTF.

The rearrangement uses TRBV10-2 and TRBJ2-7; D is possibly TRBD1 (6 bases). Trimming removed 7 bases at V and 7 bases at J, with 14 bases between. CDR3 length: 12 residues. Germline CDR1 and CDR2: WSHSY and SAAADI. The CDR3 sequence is CASKGDAREQYF. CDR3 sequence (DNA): TGCGCCAGCAAGGGGGACGCTCGGGAGCAGTACTTC.

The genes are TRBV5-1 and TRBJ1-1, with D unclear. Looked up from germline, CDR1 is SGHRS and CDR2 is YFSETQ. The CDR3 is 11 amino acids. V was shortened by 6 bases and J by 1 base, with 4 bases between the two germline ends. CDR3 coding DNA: TGCGCCAGCACGGGGAACACTGAAGCTTTCTTT. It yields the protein CASTGNTEAFF.

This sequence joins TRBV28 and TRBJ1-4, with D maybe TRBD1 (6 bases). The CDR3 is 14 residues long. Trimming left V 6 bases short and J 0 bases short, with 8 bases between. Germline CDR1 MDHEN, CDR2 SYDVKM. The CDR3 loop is CASRGTTTNEKLFF. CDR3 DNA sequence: TGTGCCAGCAGGGGGACAACAACTAATGAAAAACTGTTTTTT.

In DNA form, the CDR3 reads TGTGCCAGCTCACCATCCGAAGGGGTTTTGAACACTGAAGCTTTCTTT. Protein sequence: CASSPSEGVLNTEAFF. This sequence joins TRBV18 and TRBJ1-1, with D possibly TRBD1 on 5 matching bases. The CDR3 covers 16 residues. V lost 2 bases, J lost 0 bases, and 13 bases lay in between. Germline CDR1 reads KGHSH; CDR2 reads LQKENI.

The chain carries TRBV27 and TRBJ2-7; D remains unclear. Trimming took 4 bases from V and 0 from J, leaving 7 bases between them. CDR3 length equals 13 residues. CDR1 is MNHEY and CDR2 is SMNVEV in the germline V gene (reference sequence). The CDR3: CASSSSLSYEQYF. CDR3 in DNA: TGTGCCAGCAGTTCCTCCCTCTCCTACGAGCAGTACTTC.

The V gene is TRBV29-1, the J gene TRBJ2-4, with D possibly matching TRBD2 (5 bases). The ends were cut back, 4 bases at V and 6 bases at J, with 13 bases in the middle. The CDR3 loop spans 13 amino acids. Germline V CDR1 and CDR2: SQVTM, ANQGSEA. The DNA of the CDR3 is TGCAGCGTTGTTGAGGGTGTCGGAAACATTCAGTACTTC. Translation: CSVVEGVGNIQYF.

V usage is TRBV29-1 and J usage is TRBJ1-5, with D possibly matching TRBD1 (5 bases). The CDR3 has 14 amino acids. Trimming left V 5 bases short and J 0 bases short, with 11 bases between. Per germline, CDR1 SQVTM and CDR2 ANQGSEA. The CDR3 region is CSVQTQGSNQPQHF. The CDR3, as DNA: TGCAGCGTTCAGACTCAGGGTAGCAATCAGCCCCAGCATTTT. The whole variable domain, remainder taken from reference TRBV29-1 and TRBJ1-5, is SAVISQKPSRDICQRGTSLTIQCQVDSQVTMMFWYRQQPGQSLTLIATANQGSEATYESGFVIDKFPISRPNLTFSTLTVSNMSPEDSSIYLCSVQTQGSNQPQHFGDGTRLSIL.

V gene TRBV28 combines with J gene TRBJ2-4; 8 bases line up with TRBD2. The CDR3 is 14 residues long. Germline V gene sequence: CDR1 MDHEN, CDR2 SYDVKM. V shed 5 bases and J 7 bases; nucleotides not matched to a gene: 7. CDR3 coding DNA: TGTGCCAGCAGTATCAGCGGGGGTCTGAACATTCAGTACTTC. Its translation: CASSISGGLNIQYF.

The chain's CDR3 is CASSLAPVGGPNTEAFF. For the CDR3, the DNA is TGCGCCAGCAGCTTGGCCCCGGTAGGGGGCCCGAACACTGAAGCTTTCTTT. The chain couples TRBV5-1 to TRBJ1-1; 7 bases are a match to TRBD1. This CDR3 is built from 17 residues. Per the germline V gene, CDR1 is SGHRS and CDR2 is YFSETQ. Germline trimming cut 0 bases from V and 1 base from J; bases unmatched to any gene: 9. Combining the CDR3 with reference TRBV5-1 and TRBJ1-1 gives the whole variable domain KAGVTQTPRYLIKTRGQQVTLSCSPISGHRSVSWYQQTPGQGLQFLFEYFSETQRNKGNFPGRFSGRQFSNSRSEMNVSTLELGDSALYLCASSLAPVGGPNTEAFFGQGTRLTVV.

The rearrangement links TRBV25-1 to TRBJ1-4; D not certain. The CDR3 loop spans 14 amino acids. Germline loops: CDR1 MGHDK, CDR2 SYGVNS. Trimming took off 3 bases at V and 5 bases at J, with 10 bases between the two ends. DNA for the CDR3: TGTGCCAGCAGTGAGATTGGAGGGAATGAAAAACTGTTTTTT. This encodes CASSEIGGNEKLFF.